In its sample, the clone carrying this T cell receptor beta chain was seen once. What it recognizes is unknown. The CDR3 consists of 15 residues. CDR1 MNHNY and CDR2 SVGAGI come from the germline V gene (reference sequence). V lost 6 bases and J lost 2; bases outside the gene matches: 8. This sample is part of a study of T cell responses to AZD1222 COVID-19 vaccine. Using immunoSEQ multiplex PCR, the repertoire was profiled, and TCRdb retains in-frame clones only, with some absent. Seen here are some 120,000 clones, approximately 85% observed once, and the top ten hold approximately 6%. Findings and caveats of the study: Among the donors, most were white British and more were female, and clonal diversity was possibly underestimated. Repertoires were obtained solely post-peak T cell response.

Timing groups of about 4 and about 12 weeks for second doses were pooled. This chain connects TRBV6-6 to TRBJ2-3; 7 bases fit TRBD2. The sequence was collected from an adult who received the AZD1222 COVID-19 vaccine. The material sequenced was peripheral blood, taken 28 days after the second AZD1222 dose. The CDR3 region is CASRGGRGNTDTQYF. The CDR3 DNA reads TGTGCCAGCAGGGGAGGGCGGGGGAACACAGATACGCAGTATTTT.